This is a list of T cell receptor beta chains from one sample in a study of shared clonotypes between healthy human individuals. TCRdb keeps only in-frame clones here, not all; method: immunoSEQ multiplex PCR. The profile shows roughly 650,000 clones, about 96% of them singletons. Sequenced: naive CD8+ T cells sorted from blood. These receptor sequences come from a young woman in good health. The CDR3 runs from the conserved cysteine through the conserved F or W. The order of the fields is J gene, D gene, V gene, CDR3 DNA, CDR3 protein. The D gene is left open where the match is weak.

j_gene: TRBJ2-7; d_gene: .; v_gene: TRBV11-2; CDR3nt: TGTGCCAGCAGCTCCTACGAGCAGTACTTC; CDR3aa: CASSSYEQYF
j_gene: TRBJ2-2; d_gene: .; v_gene: TRBV28; CDR3nt: TGTGCCAGCGGCGGGGAGCTGTTTTTT; CDR3aa: CASGGELFF
j_gene: TRBJ2-3; d_gene: TRBD2; v_gene: TRBV10-1; CDR3nt: TGCGCCAGCAGTGATACGATGGCTAGCGGACTCACAGATACGCAGTATTTT; CDR3aa: CASSDTMASGLTDTQYF
j_gene: TRBJ2-1; d_gene: .; v_gene: TRBV29-1; CDR3nt: TGCAGCGTTGTGCGACTACTAAACAATGAGCAGTTCTTC; CDR3aa: CSVVRLLNNEQFF
j_gene: TRBJ2-7; d_gene: TRBD2; v_gene: TRBV5-8; CDR3nt: TGTGCCAGCAGCTTGATACTAGCGTCCGAGCAGTACTTC; CDR3aa: CASSLILASEQYF
j_gene: TRBJ2-1; d_gene: TRBD1; v_gene: TRBV27; CDR3nt: TGTGCCAGCAGTTTCCTGGGGACAGACTACAATGAGCAGTTCTTC; CDR3aa: CASSFLGTDYNEQFF
j_gene: TRBJ2-7; d_gene: TRBD2; v_gene: TRBV5-1; CDR3nt: TGCGCCAGCAGCGCCGGACTAGCGGCGACCTACGAGCAGTACTTC; CDR3aa: CASSAGLAATYEQYF
j_gene: TRBJ2-5; d_gene: .; v_gene: TRBV7-9; CDR3nt: TGTGCCAGCAGCTTTCCACAGGGTGCCCAAGAGACCCAGTACTTC; CDR3aa: CASSFPQGAQETQYF
j_gene: TRBJ2-1; d_gene: TRBD1; v_gene: TRBV11-3; CDR3nt: TGTGCCAGCAGCCTCGGACAGGGCCACAATGAGCAGTTCTTC; CDR3aa: CASSLGQGHNEQFF
j_gene: TRBJ2-5; d_gene: .; v_gene: TRBV4-2; CDR3nt: TGTGCCAGCAGCCAAGGGGACACAGTTCAAGAGACCCAGTACTTC; CDR3aa: CASSQGDTVQETQYF
j_gene: TRBJ1-1; d_gene: .; v_gene: TRBV13; CDR3nt: TGTGCCAGCAGCACCCGCCGGGCGGGGAACACTGAAGCTTTCTTT; CDR3aa: CASSTRRAGNTEAFF
j_gene: TRBJ2-5; d_gene: .; v_gene: TRBV27; CDR3nt: TGTGCCAGCAGTCTGGGAGCAGGGCGGCAAGAGACCCAGTACTTC; CDR3aa: CASSLGAGRQETQYF
j_gene: TRBJ2-7; d_gene: .; v_gene: TRBV28; CDR3nt: TGTGCCAGCAGTTTTTCTGAGGAGGCGGGATACGAGCAGTACTTC; CDR3aa: CASSFSEEAGYEQYF
j_gene: TRBJ1-2; d_gene: .; v_gene: TRBV2; CDR3nt: TGTGCCAGCAGTGAGTTTGCAGGGCATTATGGCTACACCTTC; CDR3aa: CASSEFAGHYGYTF
j_gene: TRBJ1-5; d_gene: .; v_gene: TRBV5-5; CDR3nt: TGTGCCAGCAGCGGGGGAACGGGCAATCAGCCCCAGCATTTT; CDR3aa: CASSGGTGNQPQHF
j_gene: TRBJ2-7; d_gene: TRBD2; v_gene: TRBV29-1; CDR3nt: TGCAGCGTTGACGGGCTAGCGGGCGGAGACTACGAGCAGTACTTC; CDR3aa: CSVDGLAGGDYEQYF
j_gene: TRBJ2-7; d_gene: TRBD1; v_gene: TRBV19; CDR3nt: TGTGCCAGTAGTATTGACAGGGGATCCTACGAGCAGTACTTC; CDR3aa: CASSIDRGSYEQYF
j_gene: TRBJ1-1; d_gene: .; v_gene: TRBV27; CDR3nt: TGTGCCAGCAGTTTAGACATCAAATATTTGAACACTGAAGCTTTCTTT; CDR3aa: CASSLDIKYLNTEAFF